This T cell receptor (beta chain) was recorded in a study of CD8+CD57+ T cells in acquired aplastic anemia. Turning to the study itself: The DNA of sorted CD4+ and CD8+ cells averaged 3.2 ug. CD4+ cell libraries from healthy donors averaged about 10.8 million reads. Study-wide points: CD8+ Simpson's diversity did not differ significantly between patients and controls. Shared by patients and controls, some 29 CD8+ CDR3s were abundant in patients.

This clonotype was detected only a few times. Its specificity is not known. Genomic DNA acted as the template from which TCR beta VDJ combination and CDR3 sequence profiling were carried out. One entry per CDR3 protein, called by TCRdb with MiXCR from the reads. The sample carries about 48,000 distinct CDR3 sequences, about 78% recorded once. Deletions cut 4 bases from V and 6 bases from J, with 13 bases between. This CDR3 has 13 amino acids. Germline V CDR1 and CDR2: SQVTM, ANQGSEA. The origin of this receptor is a human donor in good health, serving as a control. The rearrangement uses TRBV29-1 and TRBJ1-5; D not resolved. The sample was sorted CD4+, CD8+, or CD8+CD57+ T cells (not recorded which) from PBMCs. The CDR3 here is CSVVEGSSQPQHF. CDR3 DNA: TGCAGCGTTGTAGAAGGGTCAAGTCAGCCCCAGCATTTT. The full variable domain, in which reference TRBV29-1 and TRBJ1-5 provide the parts outside the CDR3, is SAVISQKPSRDICQRGTSLTIQCQVDSQVTMMFWYRQQPGQSLTLIATANQGSEATYESGFVIDKFPISRPNLTFSTLTVSNMSPEDSSIYLCSVVEGSSQPQHFGDGTRLSIL.